The clone carrying this TCR beta chain occurred many times. What it binds is unknown. These data belong to a study of T cell clonality in common variable immunodeficiency. Study results and limitations: CVID subjects showed higher TCRbeta clonality than healthy controls. In common variable immunodeficiency, TCR beta chains reportedly carried fewer deletions and N-nucleotide insertions. CVID subjects shared fewer TCRbeta clones than healthy controls did.

Equal genomic DNA amounts from CVID and control samples were sequenced. The table came from immunoSEQ multiplex PCR; TCRdb's copy has only in-frame clones and leaves some out. Altogether 40,000 to 45,000 clones were found in the sample, and no singletons occur. Specimen: peripheral blood mononuclear cells. This sequence was found in a person between 18 and 75 years old in good health.

The DNA read from the CDR3 is TGCAGTGCTAGAGCAAACTTAAACTATGGC. Translation gives CSARANLNYG. The full CDR3 protein reads CSARANLNYGYTF. The chain employs TRBV20-1 and TRBJ1-2; D remains ambiguous. The CDR3 end lies 3 residues beyond the end of the read and is filled in from the germline J gene. The ends were cut back, 1 base at V and 2 bases at J, with 8 bases in the middle. In germline, CDR1 is DFQATT, CDR2 SNEGSKA (reference sequence). There are 13 residues in the CDR3.